The 29 T cell receptor beta chains below were found in one sample sequenced in a study of lymphopenia after photon versus proton radiotherapy. Libraries were prepared by immunoSEQ multiplex PCR; TCRdb keeps only in-frame clonotypes and omits some of them. The data hold tens of thousands of clones, with 75% to 90% observed a single time. Source: peripheral blood, taken from a patient treated with proton-based radiotherapy. These receptors were collected from a man aged 80 or over with esophageal cancer.

J is TRBJ1-1 and V is TRBV7-3; 7 nucleotides line up with TRBD1. The CDR3 has 16 residues. Trimming removed 5 bases from V and 2 bases from J; junction bases left unmatched: 11. CDR1 SGHTA and CDR2 FQGTGA come from the germline V gene. The CDR3 DNA follows: TGTGCCAGCAGCAAACCGGGACAGATAATAAACACTGAAGCTTTCTTT. Protein product: CASSKPGQIINTEAFF.

This chain joins TRBV30 and TRBJ2-2; D not resolved. The germline CDR1 and CDR2 sequences are GTSNPN and SVGIG (reference sequence). The CDR3 is made up of 14 amino acids. V was clipped by 2 bases and J by 5 bases, with 12 bases between them. CDR3 coding DNA: TGTGCCTGGAGTCACCTTTACGGGACCGGGGAGCTGTTTTTT. This encodes CAWSHLYGTGELFF.

V and J are TRBV5-6 and TRBJ1-2; D gene unclear. This CDR3 region has 13 residues. Deletions cut 4 bases from V and 7 bases from J, with 14 bases between. CDR1 is SGHDT, CDR2 YYEEEE, per germline. In DNA, the CDR3 is TGTGCCAGCAGCCCCCGGGGAGGGATTGGCTACACCTTC. Translating it yields CASSPRGGIGYTF.

The chain carries TRBV11-2 and TRBJ2-2; 9 bases align to TRBD1. This CDR3 spans 17 amino acids. Losses at the gene ends were 7 bases for V and 0 bases for J; bases not matched to a gene: 9. Germline V gives CDR1 SGHAT, CDR2 FQNNGV. The CDR3 here is CASTDRGRPSNTGELFF. CDR3 nucleotide sequence: TGTGCCAGCACGGACAGGGGACGACCTTCGAACACCGGGGAGCTGTTTTTT.

V usage is TRBV25-1 and J usage is TRBJ1-6; D remains ambiguous. V was cut by 9 bases and J by 3 bases, with 12 bases left in between. Germline V gene sequence: CDR1 MGHDK, CDR2 SYGVNS. CDR3 length: 14 amino acids. The CDR3 DNA reads TGTGCCAGTTCGGACGGTCTCTATAATTCACCCCTCCACTTT. Protein sequence: CASSDGLYNSPLHF.

V and J are TRBV6-4 and TRBJ1-2, with D unresolved. The CDR3 loop spans 14 amino acids. CDR1 and CDR2 from the germline V gene are MRHNA and SNTAGT. V lost 3 bases to trimming and J lost 1 base, with 9 bases between them. CDR3 loop: CASSDRFFNYGYTF. As DNA, the CDR3 is TGTGCCAGCAGTGATCGGTTCTTTAACTATGGCTACACCTTC.

The chain is built from TRBV28 and TRBJ1-5; D remains ambiguous. This CDR3 spans 11 amino acids. Looked up from germline, CDR1 is MDHEN and CDR2 is SYDVKM. With 4 bases removed from V and 9 bases from J, the gap between germline ends came to 7 bases. CDR3 DNA: TGTGCCAGCAGTTCACGGCTGCCCCAGCATTTT. The encoded protein is CASSSRLPQHF. The variable domain in full, completed from reference TRBV28 and TRBJ1-5, reads DVKVTQSSRYLVKRTGEKVFLECVQDMDHENMFWYRQDPGLGLRLIYFSYDVKMKEKGDIPEGYSVSREKKERFSLILESASTNQTSMYLCASSSRLPQHFGDGTRLSIL.

The chain has TRBV18 and TRBJ1-1; 8 bases map to TRBD1. J gave up 4 bases and V 2 bases, and 12 bases lay outside the gene matches. Germline CDR1 KGHSH, CDR2 LQKENI. The CDR3 contains 17 residues. The CDR3 DNA reads as TGTGCCAGCTCACCAATGCCAACAGGGGGAGCAAGCACTGAAGCTTTCTTT. Translation: CASSPMPTGGASTEAFF.

V usage is TRBV6-1 and J usage is TRBJ1-1, with 7 bases matching TRBD1. The V segment lost 5 bases and the J segment 2 bases; nucleotides outside the gene matches: 8. This CDR3 has 15 residues. Looked up from germline, CDR1 is MNHNS and CDR2 is SASEGT. The CDR3 sequence: CASSLRQGPNTEAFF. In DNA form, the CDR3 reads TGTGCCAGCAGTCTACGACAGGGACCCAACACTGAAGCTTTCTTT.

V and J are TRBV27 and TRBJ2-1; 7 bases are a match to TRBD1. The germline V gene encodes CDR1 MNHEY and CDR2 SMNVEV (reference sequence). V lost 2 bases and J lost 8; bases outside the gene matches: 6. The CDR3 is 14 residues long. The CDR3 DNA sequence: TGTGCCAGCAGTTTAGTGGACAGGCTGGATGAGCAGTTCTTC. It yields the protein CASSLVDRLDEQFF.

This rearrangement joins TRBV2 to TRBJ1-3; TRBD1 matches 7 bases. Trimming at V came to 7 bases and at J to 3 bases, leaving 6 bases not matched to a gene. The CDR3 loop spans 14 amino acids. The V gene's germline CDR1 is SNHLY and CDR2 FYNNEI. Here the CDR3 DNA reads TGTGCCAGCACCGGAGACAGGGTTGGAAACACCATATATTTT. As protein: CASTGDRVGNTIYF.

This clone appeared a single time. V usage is TRBV27 and J usage is TRBJ1-3; tentatively, D is TRBD1 (5 bases). The CDR3 has 15 residues. Germline loops: CDR1 MNHEY, CDR2 SMNVEV (reference sequence). Trimming pared 6 bases from V and 0 bases from J, leaving 12 bases between. This CDR3 is CASRRQGSSGNTIYF. CDR3 coding DNA: TGTGCCAGCAGACGTCAGGGCTCCTCTGGAAACACCATATATTTT.

In this sample, this clone turned up once. The gene calls are TRBV2 and TRBJ1-2, with no clear D. Between the trimmed V and J ends, which lost 10 bases and 0 bases, there was a span of 12 bases. The CDR3 contains 13 residues. Germline V gives CDR1 SNHLY, CDR2 FYNNEI. The CDR3: CANSTGSNYGYTF. DNA of the CDR3: TGTGCCAACAGCACGGGGTCTAACTATGGCTACACCTTC.

The chain joins TRBV19 to TRBJ2-2; TRBD1 aligns across 7 bases. CDR3 length equals 16 residues. Per the germline V gene, CDR1 is LNHDA and CDR2 is SQIVND (reference sequence). Losses at the gene ends were 5 bases for V and 3 bases for J; bases not matched to a gene: 9. The CDR3 DNA reads as TGTGCCAGTAGTGCGGACAGGCGTTTGGACACCGGGGAGCTGTTTTTT. Its translation is CASSADRRLDTGELFF. Filled out from reference TRBV19 and TRBJ2-2, the complete variable domain reads DGGITQSPKYLFRKEGQNVTLSCEQNLNHDAMYWYRQDPGQGLRLIYYSQIVNDFQKGDIAEGYSVSREKKESFPLTVTSAQKNPTAFYLCASSADRRLDTGELFFGEGSRLTVL.

The V and J genes are TRBV6-5 and TRBJ1-5; D unresolved. Germline CDR1 MNHEY, CDR2 SVGAGI. Deletions cut 10 bases from V and 4 bases from J, with 14 bases between. This CDR3 contains 13 residues. For the CDR3, the DNA is TGTGCCACAGACCCGGACCGGAATCAGCCCCAGCATTTT. Translating gives CATDPDRNQPQHF.

The V gene is TRBV2, the J gene TRBJ1-2; 7 bases agree with TRBD1. CDR3 length: 13 amino acids. Germline trimming cut 4 bases from V and 6 bases from J; bases unmatched to any gene: 5. Germline V gene lookup returns CDR1 SNHLY and CDR2 FYNNEI. This CDR3 is CASSVGQQDGYTF. CDR3 bases: TGTGCCAGCAGTGTGGGACAGCAAGATGGCTACACCTTC.

The table lists this clone with a count of one. The chain recombines TRBV4-2 with TRBJ2-4; weak D call: TRBD1 (5 bases). The CDR3 consists of 16 residues. V lost 0 bases to trimming and J lost 1 base, with 10 bases between them. The germline V gene encodes CDR1 LGHNA and CDR2 YNFKEQ. The CDR3 reads CASSQDAAGAKNIQYF. The CDR3 DNA is TGTGCCAGCAGCCAAGATGCCGCAGGGGCCAAAAACATTCAGTACTTC.

J is TRBJ2-3 and V is TRBV7-3; tentative D call: TRBD1 (5 bases). V was clipped by 0 bases and J by 1 base, with 5 bases between them. Germline loops: CDR1 SGHTA, CDR2 FQGTGA. This CDR3 has 14 amino acids. CDR3 nucleotides: TGTGCCAGCAGCTTAACAGGGGGCACAGATACGCAGTATTTT. It yields the protein CASSLTGGTDTQYF.

In its sample, this clone was seen once. The chain employs TRBV5-1 and TRBJ2-7, with D perhaps TRBD2 (6 bases). The CDR3 spans 14 residues. Germline-derived CDR1 and CDR2 are SGHRS and YFSETQ. V shed 0 bases and J shed 3 bases, with 10 bases lying between them. CDR3 in DNA: TGCGCCAGCAGCTTGGCCTCGGAGGGCTACGAGCAGTACTTC. It encodes CASSLASEGYEQYF.

The genes are TRBV7-6 and TRBJ1-2; D call uncertain. This CDR3 spans 16 amino acids. CDR1 and CDR2 from the germline V gene are SGHVS and FNYEAQ. V shed 7 bases and J shed 8 bases, with 26 bases lying between them. In nucleotides, the CDR3 is TGTGCCAGCATTCCGAGCCCAGATGAGTGGTATCGGGGCTACACCTTC. Encoded protein: CASIPSPDEWYRGYTF. Drawing the rest from reference TRBV7-6 and TRBJ1-2, the complete variable domain is GAGVSQSPRYKVTKRGQDVALRCDPISGHVSLYWYRQALGQGPEFLTYFNYEAQQDKSGLPNDRFSAERPEGSISTLTIQRTEQRDSAMYRCASIPSPDEWYRGYTFGSGTRLTVV.

This chain joins TRBV6-5 and TRBJ1-3; 7 bases line up with TRBD1. Germline V lookup: CDR1 MNHEY, CDR2 SVGAGI. V lost 6 bases to trimming and J lost 5 bases; unmatched junction nucleotides: 4. The CDR3 loop spans 13 amino acids. Written as DNA, the CDR3 is TGTGCCAGCAGCGACAGGGCTAGAAACACCATATATTTT. This gives the protein CASSDRARNTIYF.

The chain couples TRBV2 to TRBJ2-7; 12 nucleotides align to TRBD1. The CDR3 is made up of 16 amino acids. The germline gives CDR1 SNHLY, CDR2 FYNNEI. The V segment lost 5 bases and the J segment 9 bases; nucleotides outside the gene matches: 14. In DNA form, the CDR3 reads TGTGCCAGCAGTCGCTCTGCGGGACAGGGGGCATCGTGGCAGTACTTC. Its protein product is CASSRSAGQGASWQYF.

The V gene is TRBV29-1, the J gene TRBJ2-5, with D perhaps TRBD1 (5 bases). From germline, CDR1 is SQVTM and CDR2 ANQGSEA. This CDR3 is 14 amino acids long. Trimming took off 4 bases at V and 4 bases at J, with 16 bases between the two ends. Here the CDR3 DNA reads TGCAGCGTTGGGAACAGGAATTTCCTAGAGACCCAGTACTTC. Protein product: CSVGNRNFLETQYF.

V gene TRBV7-2 combines with J gene TRBJ2-3; D is unresolved. The CDR3 is 16 residues long. V lost 3 bases, J lost 0 bases, and 13 bases lay in between. CDR1 SGHTA and CDR2 FQGNSA come from the germline V gene. The CDR3 sequence is CASSFVDPRSTDTQYF. CDR3 nucleotides: TGTGCCAGCAGCTTTGTGGATCCACGTAGCACAGATACGCAGTATTTT. Complete variable domain (other parts from reference TRBV7-2 and TRBJ2-3): GAGVSQSPSNKVTEKGKDVELRCDPISGHTALYWYRQSLGQGLEFLIYFQGNSAPDKSGLPSDRFSAERTGGSVSTLTIQRTQQEDSAVYLCASSFVDPRSTDTQYFGPGTRLTVL.

The genes are TRBV7-3 and TRBJ1-1; D unclear. Between the trimmed V and J ends, which lost 8 bases and 1 base, there was a span of 11 bases. The CDR3 is 13 residues long. The germline V gene encodes CDR1 SGHTA and CDR2 FQGTGA. The CDR3 protein is CASARQTNTEAFF. The CDR3 region has the DNA TGTGCCAGCGCTCGGCAGACGAACACTGAAGCTTTCTTT.

The chain employs TRBV6-5 and TRBJ2-7; the D gene is possibly TRBD1 (5 bases). The germline V gene has CDR1 MNHEY and CDR2 SVGAGI. Deletions cut 3 bases from V and 3 bases from J, with 15 bases between. This CDR3 spans 15 amino acids. Written as DNA, the CDR3 is TGTGCCAGCAGTTATCTTCCAGGGCGTAACTACGAGCAGTACTTC. Its protein product is CASSYLPGRNYEQYF.

The chain recombines TRBV30 with TRBJ1-1; no clear D gene. Germline CDR1 GTSNPN, CDR2 SVGIG (reference sequence). The CDR3 has 14 residues. V was shortened by 1 base and J by 3 bases, with 12 bases between the two germline ends. CDR3 region: CAWSARGSDTEAFF. The CDR3 region has the DNA TGTGCCTGGAGTGCCCGCGGTAGTGACACTGAAGCTTTCTTT.

This rearrangement joins TRBV5-1 to TRBJ2-7; 8 bases are shared with TRBD1. Trimming took 3 bases from V and 2 from J; bases not matched to a gene: 4. Looked up from germline, CDR1 is SGHRS and CDR2 is YFSETQ. CDR3 size: 14 residues. The CDR3 loop is CASSSLTGAYEQYF. CDR3 sequence (DNA): TGCGCCAGCAGCTCACTGACAGGGGCCTACGAGCAGTACTTC. Together with reference TRBV5-1 and TRBJ2-7, the CDR3 gives the full variable domain: KAGVTQTPRYLIKTRGQQVTLSCSPISGHRSVSWYQQTPGQGLQFLFEYFSETQRNKGNFPGRFSGRQFSNSRSEMNVSTLELGDSALYLCASSSLTGAYEQYFGPGTRLTVT.

This clone was recorded once. This chain connects TRBV28 to TRBJ1-1, with 9 bases matching TRBD1. The germline gives CDR1 MDHEN, CDR2 SYDVKM. The J segment lost 5 bases and the V segment lost 4 bases, leaving 11 bases of the junction unmatched. CDR3 length equals 16 residues. In DNA, the CDR3 is TGTGCCAGCAGTTCCCCCCTCGGGACAGGGCAAACTGAAGCTTTCTTT. Residues: CASSSPLGTGQTEAFF.